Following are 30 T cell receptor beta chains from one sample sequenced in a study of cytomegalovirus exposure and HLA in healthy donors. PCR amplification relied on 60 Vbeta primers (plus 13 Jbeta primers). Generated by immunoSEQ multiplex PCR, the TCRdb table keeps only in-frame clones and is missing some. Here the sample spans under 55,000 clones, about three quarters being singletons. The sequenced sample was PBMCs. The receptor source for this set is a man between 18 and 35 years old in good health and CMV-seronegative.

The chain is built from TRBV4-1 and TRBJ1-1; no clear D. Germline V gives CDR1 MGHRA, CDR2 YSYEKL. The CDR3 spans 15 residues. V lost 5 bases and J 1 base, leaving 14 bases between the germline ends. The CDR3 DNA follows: TGCGCCAGCAGCTTTCGGGAGTCGAGGAACACTGAAGCTTTCTTT. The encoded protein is CASSFRESRNTEAFF.

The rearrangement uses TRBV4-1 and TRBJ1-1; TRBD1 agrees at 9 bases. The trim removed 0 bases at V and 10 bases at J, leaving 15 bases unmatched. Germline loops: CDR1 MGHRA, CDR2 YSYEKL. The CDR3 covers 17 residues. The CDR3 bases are TGCGCCAGCAGCCAAGATCTCGGGACAGGGACCGACTGGGCAGCTTTCTTT. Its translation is CASSQDLGTGTDWAAFF.

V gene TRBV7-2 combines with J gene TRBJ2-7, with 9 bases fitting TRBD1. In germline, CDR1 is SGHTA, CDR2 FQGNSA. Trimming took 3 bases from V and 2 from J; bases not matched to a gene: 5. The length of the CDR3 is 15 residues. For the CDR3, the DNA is TGTGCCAGCAGCTTGACAGGGGGTTACACCTACGAGCAGTACTTC. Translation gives CASSLTGGYTYEQYF.

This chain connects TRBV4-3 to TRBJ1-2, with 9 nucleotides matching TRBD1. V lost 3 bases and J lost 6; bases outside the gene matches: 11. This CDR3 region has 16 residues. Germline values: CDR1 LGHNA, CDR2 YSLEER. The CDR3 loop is CASSQQTMGQGDGYTF. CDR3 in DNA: TGCGCCAGCAGCCAGCAAACGATGGGACAGGGCGATGGCTACACCTTC.

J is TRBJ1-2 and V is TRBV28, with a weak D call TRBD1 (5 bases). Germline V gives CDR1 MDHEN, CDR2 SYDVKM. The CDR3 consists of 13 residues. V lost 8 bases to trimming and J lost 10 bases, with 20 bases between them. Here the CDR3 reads CASYGVQALFYTF. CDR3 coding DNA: TGTGCCAGCTATGGCGTACAGGCTCTGTTCTACACCTTC.

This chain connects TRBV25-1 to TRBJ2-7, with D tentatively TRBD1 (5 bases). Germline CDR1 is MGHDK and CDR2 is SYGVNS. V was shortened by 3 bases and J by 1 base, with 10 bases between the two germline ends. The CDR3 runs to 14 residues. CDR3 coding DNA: TGTGCCAGCAGTGACCTGACAGTTTCCTACGAGCAGTACTTC. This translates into CASSDLTVSYEQYF.

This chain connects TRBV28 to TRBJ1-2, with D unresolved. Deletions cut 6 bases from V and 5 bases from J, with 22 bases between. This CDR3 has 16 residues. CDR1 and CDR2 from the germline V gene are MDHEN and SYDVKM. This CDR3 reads CASSYRTVASVYGYTF. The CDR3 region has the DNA TGTGCCAGCAGCTACAGAACCGTCGCCTCAGTGTATGGCTACACCTTC.

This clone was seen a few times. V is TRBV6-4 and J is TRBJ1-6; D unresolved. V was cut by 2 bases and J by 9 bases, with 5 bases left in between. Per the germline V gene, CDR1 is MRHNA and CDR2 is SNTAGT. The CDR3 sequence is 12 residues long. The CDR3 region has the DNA TGTGCCAGCAGTGACGGCTTTTCACCCCTCCACTTT. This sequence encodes CASSDGFSPLHF.

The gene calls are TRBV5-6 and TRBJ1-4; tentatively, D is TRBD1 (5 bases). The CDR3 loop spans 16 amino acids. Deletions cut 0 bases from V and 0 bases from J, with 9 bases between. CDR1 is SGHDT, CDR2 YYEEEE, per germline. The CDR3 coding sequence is TGTGCCAGCAGCTTGGGGCGGGGGGCAACTAATGAAAAACTGTTTTTT. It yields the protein CASSLGRGATNEKLFF.

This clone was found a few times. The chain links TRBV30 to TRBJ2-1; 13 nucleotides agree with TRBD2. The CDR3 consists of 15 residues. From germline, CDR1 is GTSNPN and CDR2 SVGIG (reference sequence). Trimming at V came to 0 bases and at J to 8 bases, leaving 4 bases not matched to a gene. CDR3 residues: CAWSVLAGGRDEQFF. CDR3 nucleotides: TGTGCCTGGAGTGTACTAGCGGGAGGGCGGGATGAGCAGTTCTTC.

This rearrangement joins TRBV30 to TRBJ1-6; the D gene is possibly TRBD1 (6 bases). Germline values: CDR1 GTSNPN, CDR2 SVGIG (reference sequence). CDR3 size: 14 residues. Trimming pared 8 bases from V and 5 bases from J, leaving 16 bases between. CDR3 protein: CAGRRDNNNSPLHF. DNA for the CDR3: TGTGCCGGCCGCCGGGACAATAATAATTCACCCCTCCACTTT.

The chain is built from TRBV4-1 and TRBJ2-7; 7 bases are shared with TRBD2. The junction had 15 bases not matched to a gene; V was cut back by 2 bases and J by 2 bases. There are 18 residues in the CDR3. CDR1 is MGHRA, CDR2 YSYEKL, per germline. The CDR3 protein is CASSQSSGDLRFPYEQYF. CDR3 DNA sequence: TGCGCCAGCAGCCAATCTAGCGGAGACCTCCGGTTCCCCTACGAGCAGTACTTC.

The CDR3 nucleotides read TGTGCCAGCAGCGTTAGCGGGAGGCTCCCTGGTGAGACCCAGTACTTC. This encodes CASSVSGRLPGETQYF. This sequence joins TRBV7-2 and TRBJ2-5, with 10 bases that match TRBD2. Trimming removed 5 bases from V and 5 bases from J; junction bases left unmatched: 11. This CDR3 is 16 amino acids long. The germline gives CDR1 SGHTA, CDR2 FQGNSA.

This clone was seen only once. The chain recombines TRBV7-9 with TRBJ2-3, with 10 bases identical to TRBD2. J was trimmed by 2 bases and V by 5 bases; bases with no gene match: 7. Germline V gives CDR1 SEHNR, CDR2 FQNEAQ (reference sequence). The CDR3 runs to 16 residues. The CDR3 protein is CASSRAAGGITDTQYF. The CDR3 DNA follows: TGTGCCAGCAGCCGAGCAGCGGGAGGGATCACAGATACGCAGTATTTT.

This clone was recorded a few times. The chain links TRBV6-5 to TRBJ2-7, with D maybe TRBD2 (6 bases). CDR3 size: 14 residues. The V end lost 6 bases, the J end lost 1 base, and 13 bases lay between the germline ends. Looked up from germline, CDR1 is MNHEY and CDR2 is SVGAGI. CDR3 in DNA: TGTGCCAGCAGACGCCGGGACTGGTCCTACGAGCAGTACTTC. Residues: CASRRRDWSYEQYF.

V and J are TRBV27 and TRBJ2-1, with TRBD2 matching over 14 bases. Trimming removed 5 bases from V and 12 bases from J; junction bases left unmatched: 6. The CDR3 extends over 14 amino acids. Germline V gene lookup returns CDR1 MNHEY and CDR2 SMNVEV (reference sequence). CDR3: CASSGTSGRSSQFF. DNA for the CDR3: TGTGCCAGCAGTGGGACTAGCGGGAGATCCTCGCAGTTCTTC.

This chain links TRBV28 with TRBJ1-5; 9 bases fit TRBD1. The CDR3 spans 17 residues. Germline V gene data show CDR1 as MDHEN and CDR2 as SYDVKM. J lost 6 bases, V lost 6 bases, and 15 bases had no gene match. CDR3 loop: CASRYPQGAQSTQPQHF. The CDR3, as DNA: TGTGCCAGCAGGTATCCACAGGGGGCGCAATCGACTCAGCCCCAGCATTTT.

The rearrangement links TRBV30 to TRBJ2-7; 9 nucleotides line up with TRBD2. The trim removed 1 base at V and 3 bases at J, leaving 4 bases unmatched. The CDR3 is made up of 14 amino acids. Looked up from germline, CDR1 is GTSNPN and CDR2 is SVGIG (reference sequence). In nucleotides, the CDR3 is TGTGCCTGGAGTGCTAGCGGGACCTACTACGAGCAGTACTTC. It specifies CAWSASGTYYEQYF.

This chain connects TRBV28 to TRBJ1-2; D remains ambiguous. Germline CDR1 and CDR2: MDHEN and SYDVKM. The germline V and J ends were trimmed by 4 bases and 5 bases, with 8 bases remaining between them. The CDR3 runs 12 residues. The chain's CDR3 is CASSYTSYGYTF. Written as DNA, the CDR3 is TGTGCCAGCAGTTATACTTCTTATGGCTACACCTTC.

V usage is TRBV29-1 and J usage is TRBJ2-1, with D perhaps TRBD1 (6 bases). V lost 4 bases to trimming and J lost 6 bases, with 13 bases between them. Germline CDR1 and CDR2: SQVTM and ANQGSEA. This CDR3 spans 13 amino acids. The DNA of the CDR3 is TGCAGCGTTGGATTGACAGGCGGCAATGAGCAGTTCTTC. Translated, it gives CSVGLTGGNEQFF.

DNA for the CDR3: TGTGCCAGCAGTAAACCATCGGGAGAGCTGTTTTTT. It yields the protein CASSKPSGELFF. The rearrangement links TRBV27 to TRBJ2-2, with D possibly being TRBD2 (5 bases). This CDR3 is built from 12 residues. Germline-derived CDR1 and CDR2 are MNHEY and SMNVEV (reference sequence). V lost 5 bases and J 11 bases, leaving 12 bases between the germline ends.

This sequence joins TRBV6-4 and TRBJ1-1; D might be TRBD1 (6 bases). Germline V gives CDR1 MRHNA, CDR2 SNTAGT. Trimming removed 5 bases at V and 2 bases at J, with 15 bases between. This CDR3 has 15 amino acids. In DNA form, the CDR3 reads TGTGCCAGCAGTCCACAGGGAGTCGGAAACACTGAAGCTTTCTTT. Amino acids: CASSPQGVGNTEAFF.

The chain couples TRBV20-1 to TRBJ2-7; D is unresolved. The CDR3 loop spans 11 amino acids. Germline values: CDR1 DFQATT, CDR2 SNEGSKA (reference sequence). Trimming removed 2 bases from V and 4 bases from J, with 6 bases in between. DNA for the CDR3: TGCAGTGCTAGAATTATATACGAGCAGTACTTC. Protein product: CSARIIYEQYF.

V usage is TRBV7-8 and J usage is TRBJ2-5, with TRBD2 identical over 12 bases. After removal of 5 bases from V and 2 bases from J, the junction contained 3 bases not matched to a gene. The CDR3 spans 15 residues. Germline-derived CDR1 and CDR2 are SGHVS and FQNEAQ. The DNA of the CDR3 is TGTGCCAGCAGCACGACTAGCGGGAGACAAGAGACCCAGTACTTC. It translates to CASSTTSGRQETQYF.

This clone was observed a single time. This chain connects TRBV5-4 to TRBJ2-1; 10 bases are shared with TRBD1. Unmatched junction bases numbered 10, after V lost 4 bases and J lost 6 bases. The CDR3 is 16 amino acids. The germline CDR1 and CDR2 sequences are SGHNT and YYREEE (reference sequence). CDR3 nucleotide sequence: TGTGCCAGCAGCCCGGTTTCGACAGGGGGCTTCAATGAGCAGTTCTTC. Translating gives CASSPVSTGGFNEQFF.

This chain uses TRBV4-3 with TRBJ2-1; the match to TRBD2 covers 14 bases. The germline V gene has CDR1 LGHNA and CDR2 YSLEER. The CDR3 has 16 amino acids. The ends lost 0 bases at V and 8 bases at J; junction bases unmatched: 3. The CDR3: CASSQDEGLAGDEQFF. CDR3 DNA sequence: TGCGCCAGCAGCCAAGATGAGGGACTAGCGGGAGATGAGCAGTTCTTC.

This chain's CDR3 is CASSGLAGAGGELFF. The CDR3 region has the DNA TGCGCCAGCAGTGGTCTAGCGGGAGCGGGCGGGGAGCTGTTTTTT. The V call is TRBV10-1, the J call TRBJ2-2, with 10 positions matching TRBD2. The CDR3 totals 15 residues. Germline loops: CDR1 WNHNN, CDR2 SYGVQD (reference sequence). V dropped 4 bases and J dropped 7; count of bases not matched to a gene: 6.

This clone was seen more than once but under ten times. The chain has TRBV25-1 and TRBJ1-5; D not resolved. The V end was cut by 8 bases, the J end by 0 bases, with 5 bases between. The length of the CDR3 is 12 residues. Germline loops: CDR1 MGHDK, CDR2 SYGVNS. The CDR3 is CASSFSNQPQHF. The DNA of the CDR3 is TGTGCCAGCTCCTTTAGCAATCAGCCCCAGCATTTT.

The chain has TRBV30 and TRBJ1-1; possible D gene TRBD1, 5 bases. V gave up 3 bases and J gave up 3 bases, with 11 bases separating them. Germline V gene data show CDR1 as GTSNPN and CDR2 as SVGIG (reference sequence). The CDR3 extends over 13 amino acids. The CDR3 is CAWRRGEYTEAFF. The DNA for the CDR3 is TGTGCCTGGAGAAGGGGCGAGTACACTGAAGCTTTCTTT.

The CDR3 protein is CAISEGTETQYF. The CDR3 DNA sequence: TGTGCCATCAGTGAGGGCACAGAGACCCAGTACTTC. The chain links TRBV10-3 to TRBJ2-5; D gene ambiguous. From germline, CDR1 is ENHRY and CDR2 SYGVKD. V lost 2 bases to trimming and J lost 4 bases, with 5 bases between them. The CDR3 consists of 12 residues.